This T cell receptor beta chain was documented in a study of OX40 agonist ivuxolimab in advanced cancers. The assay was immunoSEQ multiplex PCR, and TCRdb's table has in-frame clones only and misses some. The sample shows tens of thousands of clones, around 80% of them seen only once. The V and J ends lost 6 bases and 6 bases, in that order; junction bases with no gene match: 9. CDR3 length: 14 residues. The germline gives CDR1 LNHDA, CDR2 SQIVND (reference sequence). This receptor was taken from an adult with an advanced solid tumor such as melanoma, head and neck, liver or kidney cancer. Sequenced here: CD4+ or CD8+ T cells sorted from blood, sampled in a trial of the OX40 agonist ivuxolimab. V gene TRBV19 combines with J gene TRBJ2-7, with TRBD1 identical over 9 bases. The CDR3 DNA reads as TGTGCCAGTAGCGTGCCGGGACAGGGTTCCGAGCAGTACTTC. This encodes CASSVPGQGSEQYF.